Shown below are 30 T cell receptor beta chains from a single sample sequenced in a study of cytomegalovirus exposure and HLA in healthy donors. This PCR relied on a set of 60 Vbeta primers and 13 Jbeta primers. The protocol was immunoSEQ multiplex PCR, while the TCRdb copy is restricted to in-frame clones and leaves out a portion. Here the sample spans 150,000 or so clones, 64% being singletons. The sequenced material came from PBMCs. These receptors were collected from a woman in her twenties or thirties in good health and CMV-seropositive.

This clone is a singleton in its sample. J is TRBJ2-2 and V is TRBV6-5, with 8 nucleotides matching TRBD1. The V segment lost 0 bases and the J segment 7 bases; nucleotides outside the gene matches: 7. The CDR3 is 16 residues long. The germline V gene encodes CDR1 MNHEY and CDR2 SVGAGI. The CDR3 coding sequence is TGTGCCAGCAGTTACTCTGACAGGGGATCTAGCGGGGAGCTGTTTTTT. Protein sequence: CASSYSDRGSSGELFF.

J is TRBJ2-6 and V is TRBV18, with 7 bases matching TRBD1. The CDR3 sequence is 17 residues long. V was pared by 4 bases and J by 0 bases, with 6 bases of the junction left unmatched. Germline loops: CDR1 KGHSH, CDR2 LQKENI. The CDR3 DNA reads TGTGCCAGCTCACAGGGACAGATAAACTCTGGGGCCAACGTCCTGACTTTC. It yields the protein CASSQGQINSGANVLTF.

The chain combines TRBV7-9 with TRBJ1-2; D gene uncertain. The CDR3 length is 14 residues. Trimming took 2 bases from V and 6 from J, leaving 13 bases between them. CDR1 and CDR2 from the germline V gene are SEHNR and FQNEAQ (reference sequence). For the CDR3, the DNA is TGTGCCAGCAGCTTATCTAAGGGAGGGAATGGCTACACCTTC. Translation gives CASSLSKGGNGYTF.

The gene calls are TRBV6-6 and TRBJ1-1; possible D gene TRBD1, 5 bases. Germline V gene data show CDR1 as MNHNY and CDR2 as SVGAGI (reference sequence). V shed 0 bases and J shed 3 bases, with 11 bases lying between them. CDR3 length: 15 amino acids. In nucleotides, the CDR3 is TGTGCCAGCAGTTACTCTCAGGGTCATGACACTGAAGCTTTCTTT. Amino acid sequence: CASSYSQGHDTEAFF.

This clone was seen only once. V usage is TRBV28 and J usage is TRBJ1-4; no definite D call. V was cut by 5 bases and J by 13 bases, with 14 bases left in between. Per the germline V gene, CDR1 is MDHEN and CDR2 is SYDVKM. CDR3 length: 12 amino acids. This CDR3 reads CASSTGSFGLFF. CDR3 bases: TGTGCCAGCAGTACCGGGTCTTTCGGACTGTTTTTT. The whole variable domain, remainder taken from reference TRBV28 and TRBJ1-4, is DVKVTQSSRYLVKRTGEKVFLECVQDMDHENMFWYRQDPGLGLRLIYFSYDVKMKEKGDIPEGYSVSREKKERFSLILESASTNQTSMYLCASSTGSFGLFFGSGTQLSVL.

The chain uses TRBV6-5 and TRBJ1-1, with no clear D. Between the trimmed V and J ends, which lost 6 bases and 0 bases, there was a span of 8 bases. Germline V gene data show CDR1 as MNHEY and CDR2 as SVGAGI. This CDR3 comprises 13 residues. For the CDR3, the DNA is TGTGCCAGCAGAAGGACTGTGAACACTGAAGCTTTCTTT. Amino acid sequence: CASRRTVNTEAFF.

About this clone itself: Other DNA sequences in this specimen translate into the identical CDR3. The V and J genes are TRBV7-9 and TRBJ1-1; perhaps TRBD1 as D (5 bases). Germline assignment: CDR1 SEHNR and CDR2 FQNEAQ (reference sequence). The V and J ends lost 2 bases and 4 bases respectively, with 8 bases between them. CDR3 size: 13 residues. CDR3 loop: CASSLSGGTEAFF. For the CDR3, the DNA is TGTGCCAGCAGCTTAAGCGGGGGCACTGAAGCTTTCTTT.

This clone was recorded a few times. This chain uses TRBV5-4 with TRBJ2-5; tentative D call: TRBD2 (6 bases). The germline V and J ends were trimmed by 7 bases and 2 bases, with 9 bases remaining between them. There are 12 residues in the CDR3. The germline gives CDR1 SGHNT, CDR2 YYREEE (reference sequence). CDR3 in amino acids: CASRREQETQYF. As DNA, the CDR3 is TGTGCCAGCCGGCGGGAACAAGAGACCCAGTACTTC.

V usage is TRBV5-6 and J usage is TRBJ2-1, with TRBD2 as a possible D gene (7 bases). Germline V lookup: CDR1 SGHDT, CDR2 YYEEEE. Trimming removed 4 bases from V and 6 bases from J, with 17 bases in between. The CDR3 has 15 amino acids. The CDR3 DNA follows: TGTGCCAGCAGCCCCGGACTAGGGGGTAGCAATGAGCAGTTCTTC. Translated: CASSPGLGGSNEQFF.

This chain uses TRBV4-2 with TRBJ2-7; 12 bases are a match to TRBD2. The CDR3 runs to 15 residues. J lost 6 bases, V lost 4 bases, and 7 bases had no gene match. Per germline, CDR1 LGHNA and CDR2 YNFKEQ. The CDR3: CASSPASGRAFEQYF. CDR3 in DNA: TGTGCCAGCAGCCCCGCTAGCGGGAGGGCATTCGAGCAGTACTTC.

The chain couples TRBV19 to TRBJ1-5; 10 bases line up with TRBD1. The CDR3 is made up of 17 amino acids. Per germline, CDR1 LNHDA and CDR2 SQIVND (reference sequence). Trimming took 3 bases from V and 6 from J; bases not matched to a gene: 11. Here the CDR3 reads CASSIRGERQGAQPQHF. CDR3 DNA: TGTGCCAGTAGTATTAGGGGCGAGAGACAGGGGGCTCAGCCCCAGCATTTT.

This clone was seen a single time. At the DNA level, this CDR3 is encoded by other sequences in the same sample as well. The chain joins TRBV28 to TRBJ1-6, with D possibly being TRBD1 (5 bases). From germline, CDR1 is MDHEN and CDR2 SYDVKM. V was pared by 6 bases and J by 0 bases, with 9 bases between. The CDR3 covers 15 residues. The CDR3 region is CASSLGGSYNSPLHF. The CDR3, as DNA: TGTGCCAGCAGCCTGGGGGGCTCCTATAATTCACCCCTCCACTTT. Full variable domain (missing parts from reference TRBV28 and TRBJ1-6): DVKVTQSSRYLVKRTGEKVFLECVQDMDHENMFWYRQDPGLGLRLIYFSYDVKMKEKGDIPEGYSVSREKKERFSLILESASTNQTSMYLCASSLGGSYNSPLHFGNGTRLTVT.

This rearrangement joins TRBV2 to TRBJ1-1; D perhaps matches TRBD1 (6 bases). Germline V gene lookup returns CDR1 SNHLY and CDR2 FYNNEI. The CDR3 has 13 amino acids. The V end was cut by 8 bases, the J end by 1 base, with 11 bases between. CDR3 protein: CASSGTTNTEAFF. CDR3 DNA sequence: TGTGCCAGCTCCGGGACAACGAACACTGAAGCTTTCTTT.

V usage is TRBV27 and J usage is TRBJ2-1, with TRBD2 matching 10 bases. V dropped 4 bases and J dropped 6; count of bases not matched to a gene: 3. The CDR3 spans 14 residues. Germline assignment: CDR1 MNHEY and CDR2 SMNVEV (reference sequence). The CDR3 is CASSSSGGFNEQFF. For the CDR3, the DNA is TGTGCCAGCAGTTCTAGCGGGGGCTTCAATGAGCAGTTCTTC.

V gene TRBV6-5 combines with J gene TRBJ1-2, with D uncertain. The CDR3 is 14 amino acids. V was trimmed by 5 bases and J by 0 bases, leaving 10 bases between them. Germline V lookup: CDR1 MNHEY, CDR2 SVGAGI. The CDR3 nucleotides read TGTGCCAGCAGTGCATCCGTAGCTAACTATGGCTACACCTTC. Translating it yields CASSASVANYGYTF.

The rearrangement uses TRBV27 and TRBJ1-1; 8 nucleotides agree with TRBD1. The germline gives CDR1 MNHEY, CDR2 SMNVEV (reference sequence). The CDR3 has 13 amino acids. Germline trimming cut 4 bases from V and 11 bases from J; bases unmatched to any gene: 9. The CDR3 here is CASSSLDRGRAFF. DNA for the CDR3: TGTGCCAGCAGTTCCCTTGACAGGGGACGCGCTTTCTTT.

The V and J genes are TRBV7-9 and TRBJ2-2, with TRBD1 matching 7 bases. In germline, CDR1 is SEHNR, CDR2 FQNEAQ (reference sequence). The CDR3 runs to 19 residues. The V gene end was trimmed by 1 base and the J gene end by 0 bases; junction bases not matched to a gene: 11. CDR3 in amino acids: CASSLDFLRQGANTGELFF. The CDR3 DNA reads TGTGCCAGCAGCTTAGACTTTCTTAGACAGGGCGCGAACACCGGGGAGCTGTTTTTT.

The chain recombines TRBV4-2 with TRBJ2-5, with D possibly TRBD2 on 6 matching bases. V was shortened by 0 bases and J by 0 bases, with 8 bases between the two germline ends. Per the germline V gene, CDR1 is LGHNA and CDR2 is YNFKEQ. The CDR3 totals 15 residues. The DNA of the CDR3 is TGTGCCAGCAGCCAAGATTGGGACTACCAAGAGACCCAGTACTTC. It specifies CASSQDWDYQETQYF.

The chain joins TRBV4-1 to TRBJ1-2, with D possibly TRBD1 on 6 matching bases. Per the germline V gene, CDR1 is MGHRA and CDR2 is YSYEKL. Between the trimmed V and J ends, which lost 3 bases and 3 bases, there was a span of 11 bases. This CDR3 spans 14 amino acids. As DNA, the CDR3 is TGCGCCAGCAGCCAGTCCGGGACATACTATGGCTACACCTTC. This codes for CASSQSGTYYGYTF.

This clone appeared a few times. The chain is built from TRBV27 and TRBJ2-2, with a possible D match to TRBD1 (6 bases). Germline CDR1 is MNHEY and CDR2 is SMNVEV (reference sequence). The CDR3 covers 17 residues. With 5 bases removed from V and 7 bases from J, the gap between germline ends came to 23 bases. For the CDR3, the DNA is TGTGCCAGCAGTAAGACTTGGGGGCCGAATAGATTCGGGGAGCTGTTTTTT. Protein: CASSKTWGPNRFGELFF.

The CDR3 nucleotides read TGTGCCACGAGGGAGGTTCGGGATCAGCCCCAGCATTTT. Its translation: CATREVRDQPQHF. The chain combines TRBV19 with TRBJ1-5; D is uncertain. This CDR3 is built from 13 residues. CDR1 is LNHDA and CDR2 is SQIVND in the germline V gene (reference sequence). Trimming shortened V by 10 bases and J by 5 bases, and 15 bases separated the two germline ends.

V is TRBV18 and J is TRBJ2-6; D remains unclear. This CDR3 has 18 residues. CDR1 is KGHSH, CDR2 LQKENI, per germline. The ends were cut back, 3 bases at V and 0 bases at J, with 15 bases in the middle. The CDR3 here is CASSPIFGFSSGANVLTF. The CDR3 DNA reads TGTGCCAGCTCACCGATTTTCGGTTTCTCCTCTGGGGCCAACGTCCTGACTTTC.

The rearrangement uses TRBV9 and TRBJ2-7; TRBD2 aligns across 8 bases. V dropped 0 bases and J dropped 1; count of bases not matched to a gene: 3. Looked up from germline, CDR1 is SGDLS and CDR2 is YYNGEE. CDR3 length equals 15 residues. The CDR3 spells CASSVGAGVSYEQYF. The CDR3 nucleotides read TGTGCCAGCAGCGTAGGAGCGGGGGTGTCCTACGAGCAGTACTTC.

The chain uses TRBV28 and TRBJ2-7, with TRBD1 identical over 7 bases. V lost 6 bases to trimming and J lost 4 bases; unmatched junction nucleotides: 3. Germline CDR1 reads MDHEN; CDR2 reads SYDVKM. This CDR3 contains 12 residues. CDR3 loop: CASRGTVYEQYF. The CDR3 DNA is TGTGCCAGCAGAGGGACAGTTTACGAGCAGTACTTC.

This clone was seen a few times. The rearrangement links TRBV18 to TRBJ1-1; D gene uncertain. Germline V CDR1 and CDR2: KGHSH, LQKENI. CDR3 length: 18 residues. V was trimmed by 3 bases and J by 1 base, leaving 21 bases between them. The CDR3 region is CASSPTPPIGYWNTEAFF. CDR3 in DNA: TGTGCCAGCTCACCGACTCCACCAATCGGCTACTGGAACACTGAAGCTTTCTTT. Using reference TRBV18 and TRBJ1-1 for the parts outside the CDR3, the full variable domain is NAGVMQNPRHLVRRRGQEARLRCSPMKGHSHVYWYRQLPEEGLKFMVYLQKENIIDESGMPKERFSAEFPKEGPSILRIQQVVRGDSAAYFCASSPTPPIGYWNTEAFFGQGTRLTVV.

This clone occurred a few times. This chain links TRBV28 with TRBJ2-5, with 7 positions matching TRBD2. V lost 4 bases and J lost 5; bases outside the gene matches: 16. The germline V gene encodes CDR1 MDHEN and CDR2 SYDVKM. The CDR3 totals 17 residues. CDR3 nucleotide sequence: TGTGCCAGCAGTTCACCCGGAGCGGGGAGTTCCTGGGAGACCCAGTACTTC. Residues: CASSSPGAGSSWETQYF.

Written as DNA, the CDR3 is TGTGCCACCAGCAGAGAGGCAGGGTACTACGAGCAGTACTTC. This gives the protein CATSREAGYYEQYF. The V and J genes are TRBV15 and TRBJ2-7, with TRBD1 as a possible D gene (5 bases). The CDR3 runs to 14 residues. V lost 0 bases, J lost 3 bases, and 9 bases lay in between. In germline, CDR1 is LNHNV, CDR2 YYDKDF (reference sequence).

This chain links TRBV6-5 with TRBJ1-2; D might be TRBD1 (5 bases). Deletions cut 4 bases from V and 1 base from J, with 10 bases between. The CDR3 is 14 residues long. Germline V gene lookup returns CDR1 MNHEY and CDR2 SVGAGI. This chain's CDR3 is CASSLTANNYGYTF. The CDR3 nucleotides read TGTGCCAGCAGTTTGACAGCCAATAACTATGGCTACACCTTC.

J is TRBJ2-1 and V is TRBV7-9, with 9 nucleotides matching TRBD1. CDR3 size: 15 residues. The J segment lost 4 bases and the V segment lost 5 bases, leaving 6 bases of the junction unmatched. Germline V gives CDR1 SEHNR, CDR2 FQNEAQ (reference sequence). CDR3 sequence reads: CASSPRQGVYNEQFF. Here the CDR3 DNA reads TGTGCCAGCAGCCCAAGACAGGGGGTTTACAATGAGCAGTTCTTC. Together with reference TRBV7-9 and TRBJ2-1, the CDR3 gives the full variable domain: DTGVSQNPRHKITKRGQNVTFRCDPISEHNRLYWYRQTLGQGPEFLTYFQNEAQLEKSRLLSDRFSAERPKGSFSTLEIQRTEQGDSAMYLCASSPRQGVYNEQFFGPGTRLTVL.

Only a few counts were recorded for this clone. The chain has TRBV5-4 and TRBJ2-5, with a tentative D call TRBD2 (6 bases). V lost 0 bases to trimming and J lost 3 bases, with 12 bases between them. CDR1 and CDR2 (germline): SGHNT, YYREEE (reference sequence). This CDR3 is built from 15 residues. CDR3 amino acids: CASSLGSGGEETQYF. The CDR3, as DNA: TGTGCCAGCAGCTTGGGCAGTGGAGGGGAAGAGACCCAGTACTTC. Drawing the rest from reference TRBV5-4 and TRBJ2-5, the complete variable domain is ETGVTQSPTHLIKTRGQQVTLRCSSQSGHNTVSWYQQALGQGPQFIFQYYREEENGRGNFPPRFSGLQFPNYSSELNVNALELDDSALYLCASSLGSGGEETQYFGPGTRLLVL.